The 30 T cell receptor beta chains presented below share a single source sample, sequenced in a study of T cell responses to AZD1222 COVID-19 vaccine. Method: immunoSEQ multiplex PCR; TCRdb's copy keeps in-frame clones and lacks some. The sample carries fewer than 120,000 clones, roughly 92% recorded once. Material: peripheral blood, obtained 28 days after the second AZD1222 dose. The source of these receptors is an adult who received the AZD1222 COVID-19 vaccine.

The V and J genes are TRBV7-6 and TRBJ2-7; the D gene could be TRBD1 or TRBD2 (5 bases each). The CDR3 has 16 residues. V was trimmed by 5 bases and J by 2 bases, leaving 19 bases between them. Per the germline V gene, CDR1 is SGHVS and CDR2 is FNYEAQ. The CDR3 DNA is TGTGCCAGCAGCCCCGTTGGGACCTCGTCTACCTACGAGCAGTACTTC. Translation: CASSPVGTSSTYEQYF.

The V gene is TRBV7-2, the J gene TRBJ1-4; unclear D gene. V lost 3 bases and J lost 6, with 11 bases in between. The germline gives CDR1 SGHTA, CDR2 FQGNSA. This CDR3 spans 14 amino acids. The CDR3 loop reads CASSLSRGDEKLFF. For the CDR3, the DNA is TGTGCCAGCAGCTTGTCGCGTGGCGATGAAAAACTGTTTTTT.

This clone came up a few times. CDR3 nucleotide sequence: TGTGCCAGCAGTGAAGGACTAGCGGGGGGTGCGGTGGAGACCCAGTACTTC. Its protein product is CASSEGLAGGAVETQYF. The V gene is TRBV2, the J gene TRBJ2-5; 13 nucleotides agree with TRBD2. Trimming at V came to 1 base and at J to 5 bases, leaving 7 bases not matched to a gene. In germline, CDR1 is SNHLY, CDR2 FYNNEI. The CDR3 is 17 residues long.

The chain joins TRBV4-3 to TRBJ2-6, with 8 bases fitting TRBD1. The germline V gene encodes CDR1 LGHNA and CDR2 YSLEER. Losses at the gene ends were 1 base for V and 0 bases for J; bases not matched to a gene: 8. The CDR3 has 19 amino acids. Written as DNA, the CDR3 is TGCGCCAGCAGCCAAGTGTGGGGACAGGCTTACTCTGGGGCCAACGTCCTGACTTTC. This codes for CASSQVWGQAYSGANVLTF.

The V call is TRBV7-9, the J call TRBJ1-2, with D perhaps TRBD1 (5 bases). Trimming took off 5 bases at V and 4 bases at J, with 17 bases between the two ends. Per germline, CDR1 SEHNR and CDR2 FQNEAQ (reference sequence). This CDR3 spans 15 amino acids. The CDR3 DNA sequence: TGTGCCAGCAGCCCCAGCACGCAGGGCGGCTATGGCTACACCTTC. It yields the protein CASSPSTQGGYGYTF.

This rearrangement joins TRBV11-2 to TRBJ1-2; TRBD1 agrees at 7 bases. CDR3 size: 12 residues. Germline V gene sequence: CDR1 SGHAT, CDR2 FQNNGV. The trim removed 7 bases at V and 5 bases at J, leaving 4 bases unmatched. The CDR3 loop reads CASTAGGYGYTF. As DNA, the CDR3 is TGTGCCAGCACCGCAGGGGGATATGGCTACACCTTC.

The V and J genes are TRBV18 and TRBJ1-5, with D unresolved. CDR3 length: 16 amino acids. The V end lost 0 bases, the J end lost 3 bases, and 12 bases lay between the germline ends. Germline V lookup: CDR1 KGHSH, CDR2 LQKENI. The CDR3 region has the DNA TGTGCCAGCTCACCACCGGGCAGACCCCCCAATCAGCCCCAGCATTTT. Amino acids: CASSPPGRPPNQPQHF.

The rearrangement links TRBV7-9 to TRBJ2-5; no firm D call. CDR3 length equals 16 residues. The V end lost 4 bases, the J end lost 5 bases, and 20 bases lay between the germline ends. Germline V gene lookup returns CDR1 SEHNR and CDR2 FQNEAQ (reference sequence). CDR3 sequence (DNA): TGTGCCAGCAGCTCCGCGGCCGCCCGGTTTGTTGAGACCCAGTACTTC. This gives the protein CASSSAAARFVETQYF.

This chain links TRBV28 with TRBJ1-3; the D gene is possibly TRBD1 (5 bases). Trimming removed 6 bases from V and 0 bases from J, with 18 bases in between. Germline V CDR1 and CDR2: MDHEN, SYDVKM. The CDR3 is made up of 17 amino acids. This CDR3 is CASRGGGSLFSGNTIYF. CDR3 bases: TGTGCCAGCAGGGGGGGTGGCTCCCTATTCTCTGGAAACACCATATATTTT.

V and J are TRBV6-5 and TRBJ2-7, with D perhaps matching TRBD1 or TRBD2 (5 bases each). This CDR3 has 12 residues. Germline V gives CDR1 MNHEY, CDR2 SVGAGI. Between the trimmed V and J ends, which lost 9 bases and 0 bases, there was a span of 9 bases. This chain's CDR3 is CASRDGSYEQYF. CDR3 DNA: TGTGCCAGTAGGGACGGCTCCTACGAGCAGTACTTC.

The chain links TRBV11-3 to TRBJ2-7, with TRBD1 matching 7 bases. Germline values: CDR1 SGHNT, CDR2 YENEEA. The CDR3 length is 15 residues. The ends lost 5 bases at V and 0 bases at J; junction bases unmatched: 7. The chain's CDR3 is CASSQRQGLSYEQYF. The CDR3 DNA reads as TGTGCCAGCAGCCAGAGACAGGGCCTCTCCTACGAGCAGTACTTC.

The chain combines TRBV6-5 with TRBJ1-2, with TRBD1 matching 8 bases. The length of the CDR3 is 13 residues. Germline CDR1 reads MNHEY; CDR2 reads SVGAGI. Trimming removed 10 bases from V and 4 bases from J; junction bases left unmatched: 8. CDR3 nucleotides: TGTGCCACCATAACAGGGGGTTTCTATGGCTACACCTTC. Its protein is CATITGGFYGYTF.

The chain combines TRBV5-4 with TRBJ2-1; D may match TRBD1 or TRBD2 (5 bases each). The CDR3 extends over 13 amino acids. V gave up 3 bases and J gave up 8 bases, with 12 bases separating them. CDR1 and CDR2 (germline): SGHNT, YYREEE (reference sequence). The CDR3: CASSSRDGDEQFF. In nucleotides, the CDR3 is TGTGCCAGCAGCTCCCGGGACGGAGATGAGCAGTTCTTC.

This chain links TRBV4-1 with TRBJ1-4; D uncertain. Between the trimmed V and J ends, which lost 4 bases and 0 bases, there was a span of 6 bases. The CDR3 has 14 amino acids. The germline V gene has CDR1 MGHRA and CDR2 YSYEKL. The CDR3, as DNA: TGCGCCAGCAGCCCGGGTCCAACTAATGAAAAACTGTTTTTT. Translated, it gives CASSPGPTNEKLFF.

V and J are TRBV27 and TRBJ2-6; D is unclear. V was clipped by 5 bases and J by 0 bases, with 17 bases between them. CDR3 length: 18 residues. The germline V gene encodes CDR1 MNHEY and CDR2 SMNVEV (reference sequence). The CDR3 sequence is CASSESLPPYSGANVLTF. The DNA of the CDR3 is TGTGCCAGCAGTGAGAGTTTGCCGCCTTACTCTGGGGCCAACGTCCTGACTTTC. The whole variable domain, filled in from reference TRBV27 and TRBJ2-6, reads EAQVTQNPRYLITVTGKKLTVTCSQNMNHEYMSWYRQDPGLGLRQIYYSMNVEVTDKGDVPEGYKVSRKEKRNFPLILESPSPNQTSLYFCASSESLPPYSGANVLTFGAGSRLTVL.

V gene TRBV7-3 combines with J gene TRBJ2-1; 9 bases match TRBD2. Per the germline V gene, CDR1 is SGHTA and CDR2 is FQGTGA. This CDR3 contains 15 residues. The J segment lost 6 bases and the V segment lost 1 base, leaving 4 bases of the junction unmatched. The CDR3 spells CASSLMATSGNEQFF. CDR3 nucleotide sequence: TGTGCCAGCAGCTTAATGGCGACTAGCGGCAATGAGCAGTTCTTC.

The genes are TRBV5-1 and TRBJ2-5; the D gene is possibly TRBD1 (6 bases). V lost 4 bases to trimming and J lost 4 bases, with 11 bases between them. This CDR3 is 13 amino acids long. Germline CDR1 reads SGHRS; CDR2 reads YFSETQ. The CDR3 loop is CASSPTGVETQYF. The DNA for the CDR3 is TGCGCCAGCAGCCCGACAGGAGTAGAGACCCAGTACTTC.

Points on this clone: An end of the junction does not agree with germline; a read error may underlie this. The V call is TRBV6-5, the J call TRBJ2-5; D not resolved. The CDR3 sequence is 12 residues long. Germline CDR1 reads MNHEY; CDR2 reads SVGAGI. Written as DNA, the CDR3 is TGTGCCAGCAGCAACGACCACGAGACCCAGTACTTC. Protein sequence: CASSNDHETQYF.

The V call is TRBV6-4, the J call TRBJ1-1; a weak D match, TRBD1 (6 bases). V was pared by 2 bases and J by 4 bases, with 26 bases between. The CDR3 extends over 19 amino acids. The germline CDR1 and CDR2 sequences are MRHNA and SNTAGT. Written as DNA, the CDR3 is TGTGCCAGCAGTGACCCACCCTGCCAAAAACAGGGCGGAGGCACTGAAGCTTTCTTT. Its translation is CASSDPPCQKQGGGTEAFF.

This clone was picked up a small number of times. The chain recombines TRBV11-3 with TRBJ2-7; no firm D call. The CDR3 is 15 amino acids. Germline loops: CDR1 SGHNT, CDR2 YENEEA. V dropped 1 base and J dropped 3 bases, with 13 bases sitting between them. DNA of the CDR3: TGTGCCAGCAGCTTAGGCTCGAGTCCTGGCTACGAGCAGTACTTC. Its translation: CASSLGSSPGYEQYF.

The CDR3 DNA follows: TGCGCCAGCAGCTTGGGGGTCGAAAATTCACCCCTCCACTTT. This translates into CASSLGVENSPLHF. This chain connects TRBV5-1 to TRBJ1-6, with unresolved D. Trimming shortened V by 0 bases and J by 7 bases, and 8 bases separated the two germline ends. Germline CDR1 SGHRS, CDR2 YFSETQ. The CDR3 spans 14 residues.

The rearrangement uses TRBV19 and TRBJ1-5; D is ambiguous. V shed 1 base and J shed 3 bases, with 4 bases lying between them. Germline V lookup: CDR1 LNHDA, CDR2 SQIVND (reference sequence). This CDR3 is built from 13 residues. The CDR3, as DNA: TGTGCCAGTAGTATAGGAAACAATCAGCCCCAGCATTTT. It specifies CASSIGNNQPQHF. The complete variable domain, with remaining parts taken from reference TRBV19 and TRBJ1-5, reads DGGITQSPKYLFRKEGQNVTLSCEQNLNHDAMYWYRQDPGQGLRLIYYSQIVNDFQKGDIAEGYSVSREKKESFPLTVTSAQKNPTAFYLCASSIGNNQPQHFGDGTRLSIL.

The chain recombines TRBV5-1 with TRBJ1-5; possibly TRBD1 for D (6 bases). V shed 4 bases and J shed 0 bases, with 11 bases lying between them. This CDR3 spans 15 amino acids. Germline V gives CDR1 SGHRS, CDR2 YFSETQ. CDR3 coding DNA: TGCGCCAGCAGCCCTGGGGACACTAGCAATCAGCCCCAGCATTTT. As protein: CASSPGDTSNQPQHF.

The CDR3 reads CASSAETGVRSPLHF. DNA of the CDR3: TGTGCCAGCAGTGCAGAGACAGGGGTACGCTCACCCCTCCACTTT. The chain couples TRBV2 to TRBJ1-6, with TRBD1 matching over 8 bases. This CDR3 is built from 15 residues. J gave up 10 bases and V 4 bases, and 9 bases lay outside the gene matches. CDR1 is SNHLY and CDR2 is FYNNEI in the germline V gene.

As for this clone: The same CDR3 is also encoded by other DNA sequences in this sample. The chain is built from TRBV13 and TRBJ2-7; 11 bases map to TRBD1. The CDR3 length is 14 residues. Per germline, CDR1 PRHDT and CDR2 FYEKMQ (reference sequence). Trimming took 5 bases from V and 7 from J; bases not matched to a gene: 7. The DNA of the CDR3 is TGTGCCAGCAGCCCGGACAGGGGGCCGGGGGAGCAGTACTTC. As protein: CASSPDRGPGEQYF.

V is TRBV7-9 and J is TRBJ2-5, with D maybe TRBD1 (6 bases). CDR3 length: 14 residues. Trimming removed 1 base at V and 4 bases at J, with 10 bases between. CDR1 and CDR2 (germline): SEHNR, FQNEAQ (reference sequence). The CDR3, as DNA: TGTGCCAGCAGCTTAGTATTAGGGGGAGAGACCCAGTACTTC. Protein: CASSLVLGGETQYF. Full variable domain (rest looked up from reference TRBV7-9 and TRBJ2-5): DTGVSQNPRHKITKRGQNVTFRCDPISEHNRLYWYRQTLGQGPEFLTYFQNEAQLEKSRLLSDRFSAERPKGSFSTLEIQRTEQGDSAMYLCASSLVLGGETQYFGPGTRLLVL.

This chain uses TRBV18 with TRBJ2-5; D is uncertain. V lost 0 bases and J 2 bases, leaving 7 bases between the germline ends. The CDR3 totals 14 residues. From germline, CDR1 is KGHSH and CDR2 LQKENI. DNA for the CDR3: TGTGCCAGCTCACCACCAGGTACACAAGAGACCCAGTACTTC. It is translated as CASSPPGTQETQYF.

This chain uses TRBV11-2 with TRBJ2-3; the D gene could be TRBD1 or TRBD2 (5 bases each). The germline gives CDR1 SGHAT, CDR2 FQNNGV. Trimming removed 2 bases from V and 5 bases from J, with 14 bases in between. CDR3 length: 15 amino acids. This CDR3 is CASSLRGAREDTQYF. CDR3 bases: TGTGCCAGCAGCTTACGAGGGGCCCGGGAAGATACGCAGTATTTT.

This chain uses TRBV7-2 with TRBJ2-5, with TRBD2 matching 9 bases. The CDR3 length is 15 residues. Looked up from germline, CDR1 is SGHTA and CDR2 is FQGNSA. The V segment lost 4 bases and the J segment 3 bases; nucleotides outside the gene matches: 6. CDR3 residues: CASSYRLADKETQYF. The CDR3 region has the DNA TGTGCCAGCAGCTACCGACTAGCGGACAAAGAGACCCAGTACTTC.

The V and J genes are TRBV27 and TRBJ2-3; 7 nucleotides match TRBD2. V lost 3 bases, J lost 2 bases, and 2 bases stayed unmatched. Germline loops: CDR1 MNHEY, CDR2 SMNVEV (reference sequence). The CDR3 covers 14 residues. CDR3 nucleotide sequence: TGTGCCAGCAGTTTCGGGGGGAACACAGATACGCAGTATTTT. It yields the protein CASSFGGNTDTQYF.